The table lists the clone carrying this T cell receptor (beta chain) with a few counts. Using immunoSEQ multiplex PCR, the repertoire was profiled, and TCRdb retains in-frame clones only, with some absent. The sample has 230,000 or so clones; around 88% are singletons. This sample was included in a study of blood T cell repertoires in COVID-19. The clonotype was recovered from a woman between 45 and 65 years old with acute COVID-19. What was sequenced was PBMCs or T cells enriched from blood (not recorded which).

DNA of the CDR3: TGCGCCAGCAGGTTCCAGGGGGTAGTAGAGCAGTACTTC. Amino acid sequence: CASRFQGVVEQYF. V usage is TRBV5-1 and J usage is TRBJ2-7, with 7 positions matching TRBD1. J gave up 7 bases and V 5 bases, and 9 bases lay outside the gene matches. The CDR3 runs to 13 residues. Germline lookup yields CDR1 SGHRS and CDR2 YFSETQ.